This T cell receptor beta chain came from a study of cytomegalovirus exposure and HLA in healthy donors. Study outcomes and limitations: Listed as cytomegalovirus-associated were roughly 180 TCR beta chains. In an earlier analysis, productive rearrangement rates for most beta V segments clustered near 87% or 30%.

Researchers ran the PCR with 60 Vbeta and 13 Jbeta primers. Libraries were prepared by immunoSEQ multiplex PCR; TCRdb keeps only in-frame clonotypes and omits some of them. The sample holds about 120,000 clones, approximately 69% seen once. Concerning this clone: What it binds is unknown.

The V end was cut by 3 bases, the J end by 3 bases, with 11 bases between. The CDR3 sequence is 14 residues long. CDR1 is MRHNA and CDR2 is SNTAGT in the germline V gene. The chain is built from TRBV6-4 and TRBJ1-1; D possibly corresponds to TRBD1 (5 bases). The sequence was collected from a man between 40 and 49 years old in good health and CMV-seropositive. Sequencing was performed on PBMCs. The CDR3 sequence is CASSERGGDTEAFF. The CDR3 bases are TGTGCCAGCAGTGAGCGGGGGGGAGACACTGAAGCTTTCTTT.